Shown below are 11 T cell receptor beta chains from a single sample sequenced in a study of T-cell reconstitution after alpha-beta-depleted transplantation in children. Unique molecular identifiers were incorporated into the prepared TCRbeta library. TCRdb passed the PCR reads through MiXCR, listing each CDR3 protein once. Of some 440,000 distinct CDR3 sequences listed, roughly 16% were seen once; the top ten hold roughly 27%. The source material was PBMCs, mostly from graft donor cells, sampled 360 days after TCRalphabeta/CD19-depleted stem cell transplant. Every receptor here comes from a boy in the first two years of life who had a stem cell transplant for Wiskott-Aldrich syndrome, so the T cells may come from the graft donor.

This clonotype was observed a few times. The J gene is TRBJ2-5, the V gene TRBV6-5; no definite D call. Looked up from germline, CDR1 is MNHEY and CDR2 is SVGAGI. The CDR3 contains 15 residues. Between the trimmed V and J ends, which lost 0 bases and 5 bases, there was a span of 13 bases. CDR3 nucleotide sequence: TGTGCCAGCAGTTACTCAGGCACCCTAGGGGAGACCCAGTACTTC. This codes for CASSYSGTLGETQYF.

This chain links TRBV5-1 with TRBJ2-7; no firm D call. Germline CDR1 SGHRS, CDR2 YFSETQ. The V and J ends lost 0 bases and 7 bases respectively, with 8 bases between them. The CDR3 extends over 12 amino acids. This CDR3 is CASSLDTEEQYF. The CDR3 DNA reads TGCGCCAGCAGCTTGGATACCGAAGAGCAGTACTTC. Full variable domain (missing parts from reference TRBV5-1 and TRBJ2-7): KAGVTQTPRYLIKTRGQQVTLSCSPISGHRSVSWYQQTPGQGLQFLFEYFSETQRNKGNFPGRFSGRQFSNSRSEMNVSTLELGDSALYLCASSLDTEEQYFGPGTRLTVT.

There are a few counts of this clonotype. The chain couples TRBV6-1 to TRBJ1-6; no reliable D call. Trimming cost V 8 bases and J 0 bases, with 14 bases left between them. Germline CDR1 MNHNS, CDR2 SASEGT. The CDR3 covers 16 residues. The CDR3 reads CASPGRFHSYNSPLHF. For the CDR3, the DNA is TGTGCCAGCCCTGGGAGGTTCCACTCCTATAATTCACCCCTCCACTTT.

The chain uses TRBV12-3 or TRBV12-4 and TRBJ2-1; 8 nucleotides align to TRBD2. With V trimmed by 2 bases and J by 4 bases, 4 bases remained unmatched. The CDR3 totals 15 residues. CDR3 coding DNA: TGTGCCAGCAGTTTACGGGAGGGGGTTTACAATGAGCAGTTCTTC. This encodes CASSLREGVYNEQFF.

This clonotype was counted a few times. The chain carries TRBV3-1 and TRBJ2-7, with 12 bases lining up with TRBD2. The V segment lost 4 bases and the J segment 10 bases; nucleotides outside the gene matches: 5. CDR1 is LGHDT, CDR2 YNNKEL, per germline (reference sequence). This CDR3 spans 13 amino acids. The CDR3 DNA is TGTGCCAGCAGCCGACTAGCGGGGGCAAACCAGTACTTC. This encodes CASSRLAGANQYF.

The CDR3 reads CASRASRETQYF. The CDR3 DNA reads TGTGCCAGCAGAGCTTCGAGGGAGACCCAGTACTTC. The V call is TRBV7-2, the J call TRBJ2-5; D not certain. The CDR3 extends over 12 amino acids. V was pared by 6 bases and J by 5 bases, with 10 bases between. Germline loops: CDR1 SGHTA, CDR2 FQGNSA.

This clonotype was counted between two and nine times. The chain recombines TRBV5-1 with TRBJ2-1; a weak D match, TRBD1 (5 bases). Germline V gene sequence: CDR1 SGHRS, CDR2 YFSETQ. CDR3 length: 12 residues. Trimming took off 4 bases at V and 6 bases at J, with 8 bases between the two ends. The CDR3 coding sequence is TGCGCCAGCAGCAAAAGGGGCAATGAGCAGTTCTTC. Amino acid sequence: CASSKRGNEQFF.

This clonotype appeared a few times. The chain has TRBV20-1 and TRBJ1-2; D is unresolved. The germline CDR1 and CDR2 sequences are DFQATT and SNEGSKA (reference sequence). V was trimmed by 3 bases and J by 3 bases, leaving 11 bases between them. This CDR3 contains 13 residues. CDR3 DNA sequence: TGCAGTGCTAGTGTGGGGAAGTACTATGGCTACACCTTC. Its translation: CSASVGKYYGYTF.

This clonotype has more than one count but fewer than ten. The chain is built from TRBV21-1 and TRBJ2-7; TRBD1, as called in the table, went unchecked against the DNA. TRBV21-1 is given as a pseudogene. The CDR3 runs 14 residues. The CDR3 region is CASSPQGPTYEQYF. For the CDR3, the DNA is TGTGCCAGCAGCCCACAGGGGCCAACCTACGAGCAGTACTTC.

This clonotype has ten or more counts. The chain couples TRBV4-3 to TRBJ2-3; 11 nucleotides agree with TRBD2. CDR3 length: 17 residues. Germline CDR1 is LGHNA and CDR2 is YSLEER. The V gene end was trimmed by 1 base and the J gene end by 1 base; junction bases not matched to a gene: 4. CDR3 bases: TGCGCCAGCAGCCAAGTACTAGCGGGAGTCCGCACAGATACGCAGTATTTT. This translates into CASSQVLAGVRTDTQYF.

The genes are TRBV15 and TRBJ2-2, with TRBD1 identical over 8 bases. The CDR3 is 18 amino acids. The ends lost 2 bases at V and 4 bases at J; junction bases unmatched: 12. Germline CDR1 reads LNHNV; CDR2 reads YYDKDF (reference sequence). This CDR3 reads CATSRLTGVPGGTGELFF. The CDR3 DNA is TGTGCCACCAGCAGATTGACAGGGGTCCCCGGGGGCACCGGGGAGCTGTTTTTT.